This TCR beta chain originates from a study of vaccination effects on CD4 cells after COVID-19. Study as a whole: The vaccine given was either BNT162b2 or mRNA-1273, in two doses. Notes on the study in general: Substantial clonal contraction characterized both infection- and vaccine-induced clones late after vaccination.

Antigen-specific CD4+ T cells were expanded (with viral peptide pools) by the ViraFEST assay ahead of sequencing. Isolating CD4+ T cells followed more than eight days of culture. For each well, roughly 2 million PBMC were cultured with 10 IU/ml IL-2 and roughly 10 ug/ml peptides. TCRdb's table, derived via immunoSEQ multiplex PCR, lists solely in-frame clones and lacks some. The sample holds about 14,000 clones; around 80% are singletons and the top ten take about 25%. As regards this clone: Its target is not known.

Trimming took off 6 bases at V and 3 bases at J, with 9 bases between the two ends. Germline V gene sequence: CDR1 MDHEN, CDR2 SYDVKM. This CDR3 contains 12 residues. The chain joins TRBV28 to TRBJ2-7, with no clear D. Sample: CD4+ T cells from PBMCs cultured with HCoV-229E spike peptides, taken before COVID-19 vaccination. This receptor was obtained from a human donor who received a COVID-19 vaccine. Written as DNA, the CDR3 is TGTGCCAGCAGGCAAAACAGCTACGAGCAGTACTTC. This encodes CASRQNSYEQYF.